Here is one TCR beta chain with its context. This specimen comes from a study of T cells in tuberculosis. The CDR3 is 15 amino acids. Germline V CDR1 and CDR2: MDHEN, SYDVKM. V dropped 6 bases and J dropped 5 bases, with 19 bases sitting between them. Sorting used thawed, overnight-rested PBMC stained with anti-CD3, a viability dye and GMM-loaded CD1B tetramer. C32 glucose monomycolate from Rhodococcus equi was loaded onto the CD1B tetramers. CD14-expressing monocytes were removed from PBMC before cryopreservation and sorting. Tetramer-negative cells, approximately 100,000 per donor, were also sorted. TCRdb's copy holds only in-frame clones and misses some; the assay was immunoSEQ multiplex PCR. This table holds approximately 88,000 clones, approximately 91% found once.

This TCR came from an adult woman with latent tuberculosis. The specimen sequenced was CD1b-GMM tetramer-negative cells sorted from PBMCs. The genes are TRBV28 and TRBJ1-1; the D gene is possibly TRBD1 (5 bases). This CDR3 is CASREALGGGTEAFF. The CDR3 DNA sequence: TGTGCCAGCAGGGAGGCACTCGGGGGGGGTACTGAAGCTTTCTTT.